Ten or more counts support the clone carrying this T cell receptor beta chain. Construction of the TCR beta libraries employed iRepertoire HTBI primers in conjunction with Arm-PCR of CDR3 regions. Each CDR3 protein is one row after TCRdb ran MiXCR on the multiplex PCR reads. The sample contains 650,000 to 700,000 distinct CDR3 sequences, about 30% of which appear only once. The data stem from a study of regulatory T cells in long-lasting Graves disease. Across the study: A definition of persistent Graves' disease required over 5 years of antithyroid drugs plus positive TSH receptor antibodies.

With 6 bases removed from V and 6 bases from J, the gap between germline ends came to 8 bases. This CDR3 region has 11 residues. The germline gives CDR1 MDHEN, CDR2 SYDVKM. Time point here: persistent/refractory GD, antithyroid drugs over 5 years with positive TRAb. The authors made the TCR library using RNA they extracted from PBMCs. This chain joins TRBV28 and TRBJ1-1; D call uncertain. The clonotype was recovered from a female donor with Graves disease. The starting material was peripheral blood mononuclear cells (PBMCs), obtained when the disease was refractory, from a patient treated with antithyroid drugs. The CDR3 sequence: CASRGAPEAFF. CDR3 sequence (DNA): TGTGCCAGCAGAGGCGCCCCTGAAGCTTTCTTT.